A selection of T cell receptor beta chains follows, all from one sample in a study of cytomegalovirus exposure and HLA in healthy donors. Method: immunoSEQ multiplex PCR; TCRdb's copy keeps in-frame clones and lacks some. Among fewer than 350,000 clones listed, around 89% were seen once. What was sequenced was PBMCs. The origin of the receptors is a woman aged 18-29 years in good health and CMV-seronegative. The CDR3 runs from the conserved cysteine through the conserved F or W. D genes are given only for firm matches. A clone size is listed for some rows: how often the clone was seen (once, few, many), or a class if it is expanded.

J gene,CDR3 length,V gene,D gene,clone size,CDR3 DNA,CDR3 protein
TRBJ2-1,14,TRBV4-1,TRBD1,NA,TGCGCCAGCAGCCCGGGACAGTACCGCAATGAGCAGTTCTTC,CASSPGQYRNEQFF
TRBJ2-3,16,TRBV28,TRBD2,NA,TGTGCCAGCAGTCCGGGACTAGCGGATCGCACAGATACGCAGTATTTT,CASSPGLADRTDTQYF
TRBJ2-2,14,TRBV19,TRBD2,NA,TGTGCCACCGGGGGACTAGCGGAAACCGGGGAGCTGTTTTTT,CATGGLAETGELFF
TRBJ1-5,15,TRBV7-2,NA,NA,TGTGCCAGCAGCTTAGCGGGCACGGTCAATCAGCCCCAGCATTTT,CASSLAGTVNQPQHF
TRBJ2-2,16,TRBV4-3,TRBD2,NA,TGCGCCAGCAGCCAAGGACTAGCGGGAGGGACCGGGGAGCTGTTTTTT,CASSQGLAGGTGELFF
TRBJ2-7,14,TRBV19,TRBD2,NA,TGTGCCAGTAGTATAGGACTAGCCGCAAGCGAGCAGTACTTC,CASSIGLAASEQYF
TRBJ2-3,16,TRBV5-1,NA,NA,TGCGCCAGCAGCTTGGCAGCAGGGGTCGGCACAGATACGCAGTATTTT,CASSLAAGVGTDTQYF
TRBJ2-7,15,TRBV5-4,NA,NA,TGTGCCAGCAGCGCGGGTGGACCTGAGCGCGACGAGCAGTACTTC,CASSAGGPERDEQYF
TRBJ2-1,13,TRBV29-1,TRBD1,NA,TGCAGCGTTGAAATTCGGACAGGGTATGAGCAGTTCTTC,CSVEIRTGYEQFF
TRBJ2-1,12,TRBV2,NA,NA,TGTGCCAGCAGCCGACAGTACAATGAGCAGTTCTTC,CASSRQYNEQFF
TRBJ1-5,13,TRBV10-3,TRBD1,once,TGTGCCATCAGTGACGGGGGACAGGGAACCCAGCATTTT,CAISDGGQGTQHF
TRBJ2-1,15,TRBV29-1,TRBD2,NA,TGCAGCGTGAAAACCGGGACTAGCGGAAGTGGTGAGCAGTTCTTC,CSVKTGTSGSGEQFF
TRBJ2-3,13,TRBV28,NA,NA,TGTGCCAGCAGTCTTCCCCGGGGGAATACGCAGTATTTT,CASSLPRGNTQYF
TRBJ1-4,15,TRBV5-1,TRBD1,NA,TGCGCCAGCAGCTTGGAGGGACAGGGGGTTGAAAAACTGTTTTTT,CASSLEGQGVEKLFF
TRBJ2-1,19,TRBV28,TRBD2,NA,TGTGCCAGCAGTTTCCCTTTCCTAGCGGGAGCGGGTAACTACAATGAGCAGTTCTTC,CASSFPFLAGAGNYNEQFF
TRBJ2-1,16,TRBV9,TRBD2,once,TGTGCCAGCAGCGTCCTGACTAGCGGGAGTAGGGATGAGCAGTTCTTC,CASSVLTSGSRDEQFF
TRBJ1-2,15,TRBV27,TRBD1,NA,TGTGCCAGCAGTACCTTACTGGACAGGCAATATGGCTACACCTTC,CASSTLLDRQYGYTF
TRBJ2-2,14,TRBV10-3,NA,NA,TGTGCCACCCTCACGGAGAGATACACCGGGGAGCTGTTTTTT,CATLTERYTGELFF
TRBJ2-3,17,TRBV25-1,NA,NA,TGTGCCAGCAGTGAATTCGGACACCCTGAGGATCCAGATACGCAGTATTTT,CASSEFGHPEDPDTQYF
TRBJ2-1,15,TRBV11-2,NA,NA,TGTGCCAGCAGCCCCGGGTGGCGTTCCTACAATGAGCAGTTCTTC,CASSPGWRSYNEQFF
TRBJ1-5,14,TRBV2,TRBD1,NA,TGTGCCAGCAGGCATAGACAGGGCGGTCAGCCCCAGCATTTT,CASRHRQGGQPQHF
TRBJ2-7,17,TRBV5-4,TRBD2,NA,TGTGCCAGCAGCTTGGGACTAGCGGGAGGGCCGGCTAACGAGCAGTACTTC,CASSLGLAGGPANEQYF
TRBJ1-4,14,TRBV2,TRBD1,NA,TGTGCCAGCAAGATCAGGTCGACAGGGCAGATCATGTTTTTT,CASKIRSTGQIMFF
TRBJ2-3,15,TRBV10-3,NA,NA,TGTGCCATCAGTACAGCGGTTGCGGGGACGGATACGCAGTATTTT,CAISTAVAGTDTQYF
TRBJ2-7,17,TRBV28,TRBD2,NA,TGTGCCAGCAGTTTTGTCGGGGTTAGCGGGAGCACCTACGAGCAGTACTTC,CASSFVGVSGSTYEQYF
TRBJ1-5,16,TRBV21-1,NA,once,TGTGCTCAGCAAACCCCCGGGGGGTCCCCCAATCAGCCCCAGCATTTT,CAQQTPGGSPNQPQHF
TRBJ2-7,14,TRBV6-1,NA,once,TGTGCCAGCAGTGCAATCGCGACAGGTGGCGAGCAGTACTTC,CASSAIATGGEQYF
TRBJ2-1,15,TRBV28,TRBD1,NA,TGTGCCAGCACCTCCGGGACAGGGGGTTACAATGAGCAGTTCTTC,CASTSGTGGYNEQFF
TRBJ1-3,16,TRBV2,NA,NA,TGTGCCAGCAGGGCACGGACCGGCGGGTCTGGAAACACCATATATTTT,CASRARTGGSGNTIYF
TRBJ1-4,16,TRBV7-9,NA,NA,TGTGCCAGCAGCCGAGCGGTGTCAGAGAGGCGAGAAAAACTGTTTTTT,CASSRAVSERREKLFF
TRBJ2-3,14,TRBV5-8,NA,NA,TGTGCCAGCAGCATGAGCGCTTTACCAGATACGCAGTATTTT,CASSMSALPDTQYF
TRBJ2-4,15,TRBV6-5,TRBD2,NA,TGTGCCAGCAGACGGCTAGCGGGAGGAAAAAACATTCAGTACTTC,CASRRLAGGKNIQYF
TRBJ1-1,15,TRBV7-2,NA,NA,TGTGCCAGCAGCTTAGAAGGGGTCTTCGGCACTGAAGCTTTCTTT,CASSLEGVFGTEAFF
TRBJ2-7,16,TRBV6-6,NA,NA,TGTGCCAGCAGCCATGGACTCCTGCCCCCTTCCTACGAGCAGTACTTC,CASSHGLLPPSYEQYF
TRBJ1-4,13,TRBV11-2,NA,NA,TGTGCCAGCAGCTCCGGACAGTCGAAAAAACTGTTTTTT,CASSSGQSKKLFF
TRBJ2-7,13,TRBV27,NA,NA,TGTGCCAGCTACCCACAGGGACCTTACGAGCAGTACTTC,CASYPQGPYEQYF
TRBJ1-4,15,TRBV4-1,NA,NA,TGCGCCAGCAGCCCTAACAGGGCCGACAATGAAAAACTGTTTTTT,CASSPNRADNEKLFF
TRBJ2-3,16,TRBV11-2,TRBD2,NA,TGTGCCAGCAGCGACGACCCGGGACTAGCGGGAGATACGCAGTATTTT,CASSDDPGLAGDTQYF
TRBJ1-6,14,TRBV2,NA,NA,TGTGCCAGCAGTGATAGGGGCTATAATTCACCCCTCCACTTT,CASSDRGYNSPLHF
TRBJ1-6,13,TRBV14,TRBD1,NA,TGTGCCAGCAGCCGCCAGGGGGGATCACCCCTCCACTTT,CASSRQGGSPLHF
TRBJ2-3,16,TRBV6-1,TRBD1,NA,TGTGCCAGCAGTGAAGTTGGGACAGGGGGCACAGATACGCAGTATTTT,CASSEVGTGGTDTQYF
TRBJ2-5,16,TRBV5-1,TRBD1,NA,TGCGCCACTAGACCCGGGACAGTGAACTTCCAAGAGACCCAGTACTTC,CATRPGTVNFQETQYF
TRBJ2-7,14,TRBV5-1,TRBD2,few,TGCGCCAGCAGCTTTGTCACGGGAGGCTACGAGCAGTACTTC,CASSFVTGGYEQYF
TRBJ2-1,17,TRBV27,TRBD2,NA,TGTGCCAGCAGTTTTTTCGCGGGAGGGCCCTCCTACAATGAGCAGTTCTTC,CASSFFAGGPSYNEQFF
TRBJ2-3,17,TRBV7-2,TRBD2,NA,TGTGCCAGCAGCTTAGTACCTAGCGGAGGTAACACAGATACGCAGTATTTT,CASSLVPSGGNTDTQYF
TRBJ1-2,13,TRBV25-1,NA,NA,TGTGCCAGCAGTGAGCGGGCTACCTATGGCTACACCTTC,CASSERATYGYTF
TRBJ2-7,16,TRBV15,TRBD2,NA,TGTGCCACCAGCGACAGAACTAGCGGGATCGCCTACGAGCAGTACTTC,CATSDRTSGIAYEQYF
TRBJ2-7,12,TRBV5-6,NA,NA,TGTGCCAGCAGCTTGCCTACTACCGAGCAGTACTTC,CASSLPTTEQYF
TRBJ1-2,14,TRBV28,NA,NA,TGTGCCAGCAGTCACCTAGCAGTTAACTATGGCTACACCTTC,CASSHLAVNYGYTF
TRBJ1-2,14,TRBV9,TRBD1,NA,TGTGCCAGCAGCCCCGGACAGGGAGGCTATGGCTACACCTTC,CASSPGQGGYGYTF
TRBJ2-3,15,TRBV6-6,TRBD1,NA,TGTGCCAGCAGTTTCGAACAGGGGCGCACAGATACGCAGTATTTT,CASSFEQGRTDTQYF
TRBJ1-1,11,TRBV30,NA,NA,TGTGCCTGTATCAACACAGGACAAGCTTTCTTT,CACINTGQAFF
TRBJ1-2,14,TRBV5-8,NA,NA,TGTGCCAGCAGCCGACACAGACAACACGGTGGCTACACCTTC,CASSRHRQHGGYTF
TRBJ1-2,12,TRBV5-1,TRBD1,NA,TGCGCCAGCAGCTCAGGGGGCTATGGCTACACCTTC,CASSSGGYGYTF
TRBJ2-1,12,TRBV6-4,TRBD1,few,TGTGCCAGCAGCCTTAGCCGGGACAGGGAGTTCTTC,CASSLSRDREFF
TRBJ2-3,15,TRBV11-2,TRBD2,once,TGTGCCAGCAGCATAGCGGGAGATAGGGCAGATACGCAGTATTTT,CASSIAGDRADTQYF
TRBJ2-5,14,TRBV4-3,NA,NA,TGCGCCAGCAGCCCAAGTTACCCCCAGGAGACCCAGTACTTC,CASSPSYPQETQYF